A selection of T cell receptor beta chains follows, all from one sample in a study of beta chain features in type 1 diabetes. Using immunoSEQ multiplex PCR, the repertoire was profiled, and TCRdb retains in-frame clones only, with some absent. The sample contains roughly 340,000 clones, approximately 13% of which appear only once. The sample was naive CD4+ T cells from blood. Every receptor here comes from a woman younger than 30 with type 1 diabetes. The CDR3 runs from the conserved cysteine through the conserved F or W. Each record gives: V gene, CDR3 length, CDR3 protein.

>TRBV30|15
CAWSVEARGWETQYF
>TRBV7-2|14
CASSSQGKYTEAFF
>TRBV29-1|12
CSVSPTYNEQFF
>TRBV18|14
CASSPGRNNYGYTF
>TRBV9|15
CASSQRTGDLSEQFF
>TRBV11-3|13
CASSRPPNTEAFF
>TRBV19|15
CASSILGDRQETQYF
>TRBV7-2|16
CASSLRLAGSTDTQYF
>TRBV2|14
CASRKGQGKNEQYF
>TRBV19|18
CASSILRMTSGFYNEQFF
>TRBV14|15
CASSQGVLRRETQYF
>TRBV30|12
CAWSRRGETQYF
>TRBV11-1|15
CASSLPGRDGGEQYF
>TRBV5-4|15
CASSFINQRYNEQFF
>TRBV18|15
CASSRYPKEATEAFF
>TRBV9|18
CASSPRGLAGVPTGELFF
>TRBV2|14
CASSAKTGFTEAFF
>TRBV30|12
CAWLTGATEAFF